This entry is about one T cell receptor (beta chain). What this receptor recognizes is not known. No base qualities exist here, and no much larger clone lies one base off it. This entry comes from a study of patients and donors after allogeneic stem cell transplantation (dated by TCRdb to the early 2020s). Receptor amplification or capture employed RT-PCR. This sample was sequenced with a NextSeq 550. TCRdb trimmed the raw reads at Q25, called clones with MiXCR and kept productive beta chains. Records with the same CDR3 protein are collapsed into one entry carrying the most frequent genes and DNA. For this sample the table gives about 110,000 distinct CDR3 sequences, of which approximately 35% were detected only once. The top ten hold around 27% of the sample. The trim is 6 bases for V and 2 bases for J, with a gap of 13 bases between the germline ends. CDR1 is given as SGHAT and CDR2 as FQNNGV, both from the germline V gene. Including cysteine and phenylalanine, the CDR3 has 15 amino acids. Only the CDR3 portion is preserved as DNA: 45 bases, with reading frame beginning at the first base.

This clonotype was obtained from a human donor who was either an allogeneic HSCT recipient or a stem cell or donor lymphocyte infusion donor (not recorded which). It is not recorded whose cells these are; they may come from a transplant donor. The sample taken for sequencing was blood, either unsorted or a sorted T cell fraction (not recorded which). The sequence links TRBV11-2 to TRBJ1-4, with the D gene too uncertain to name. The DNA sequence reads TGTGCCAGCAGACCAATCCTTGGGACTAATGAAAAACTGTTTTTT. It encodes CASRPILGTNEKLFF.